The 32 T cell receptor beta chains reported below all come from one sample, sequenced in a study of Graves' ophthalmopathy and Graves' hyperthyroidism. The sequenced template was RNA, covering the TCR beta CDR3 region. Second-round multiplex PCR came after first-round RT-PCR with HTBI primers. One entry per CDR3 protein results from TCRdb running MiXCR on the multiplex PCR reads. The sample shows about half a million distinct CDR3 sequences, about an eighth of them seen only once. The sequenced material came from blood. Source of these receptors: a woman aged 25 to 39 with Graves' ophthalmopathy.

The genes are TRBV20-1 and TRBJ2-7; D unresolved. This CDR3 spans 10 amino acids. The V and J ends lost 5 bases and 6 bases respectively, with 8 bases between them. Germline V gene sequence: CDR1 DFQATT, CDR2 SNEGSKA (reference sequence). The CDR3 here is CSAAESEQYF. CDR3 coding DNA: TGCAGTGCTGCGGAAAGCGAGCAGTACTTC.

This clonotype has more than one count but fewer than ten. The chain links TRBV2 to TRBJ2-3, with 9 bases aligning to TRBD2. The trim removed 4 bases at V and 2 bases at J, leaving 4 bases unmatched. Germline CDR1 is SNHLY and CDR2 is FYNNEI. The CDR3 loop spans 15 amino acids. The CDR3: CASSGLAGTTDTQYF. CDR3 nucleotide sequence: TGTGCCAGCAGTGGGCTAGCGGGAACCACAGATACGCAGTATTTT.

The J gene is TRBJ2-7, the V gene TRBV6-1, with TRBD2 as a possible D gene (6 bases). CDR1 is MNHNS and CDR2 is SASEGT in the germline V gene. The CDR3 is 14 residues long. V was shortened by 6 bases and J by 7 bases, with 19 bases between the two germline ends. CDR3 sequence: CASRSGGAALEQYF. DNA of the CDR3: TGTGCCAGCAGGAGTGGAGGGGCCGCGTTGGAGCAGTACTTC.

A remark on this clonotype: Relative to the germline gene, one junction end is altered; a read error may explain this. V and J are TRBV10-3 and TRBJ2-5; D not certain. CDR1 ENHRY and CDR2 SYGVKD come from the germline V gene. This CDR3 contains 13 residues. The CDR3 nucleotides are TGTGCCATTAGTGAAACTGTCGAGGAGACCCAGTACTTC. Encoded protein: CAISETVEETQYF.

This clonotype was seen ten or more times. This chain joins TRBV7-8 and TRBJ2-5; D uncertain. V lost 1 base and J 7 bases, leaving 13 bases between the germline ends. There are 14 residues in the CDR3. Germline V gene data show CDR1 as SGHVS and CDR2 as FQNEAQ. The CDR3 DNA reads TGTGCCAGCAGCTTAGGAGCCCACGGCGGGACCCAGTACTTC. It encodes CASSLGAHGGTQYF.

V is TRBV12-3 or TRBV12-4 and J is TRBJ2-7; D is possibly TRBD1 (5 bases). Trimming pared 5 bases from V and 0 bases from J, leaving 14 bases between. The CDR3 length is 15 residues. The DNA for the CDR3 is TGTGCCAGCAGTCCAAGGGGCCACTCCTCCTACGAGCAGTACTTC. Translation: CASSPRGHSSYEQYF.

In this sample, this clonotype turned up many times. V usage is TRBV9 and J usage is TRBJ1-1; 8 positions match TRBD1. The V gene end was trimmed by 3 bases and the J gene end by 5 bases; junction bases not matched to a gene: 9. The CDR3 is 15 amino acids. Germline values: CDR1 SGDLS, CDR2 YYNGEE. For the CDR3, the DNA is TGTGCCAGCAGCGAGATTCAGGGGGCTTGGACTGAAGCTTTCTTT. Its protein is CASSEIQGAWTEAFF.

This clonotype occurred many times. The CDR3 loop is CATSDPTGGEQYF. The CDR3 DNA reads TGTGCCACCAGTGACCCAACAGGCGGCGAGCAGTACTTC. V usage is TRBV24-1 and J usage is TRBJ2-7; possible D gene TRBD1, 5 bases. Germline loops: CDR1 KGHDR, CDR2 SFDVKD. This CDR3 comprises 13 residues. V lost 4 bases, J lost 6 bases, and 12 bases lay in between.

This clonotype appeared many times. CDR3 in DNA: TGTGCCAGCAGAACCGCAGGGGGTGGAGGCTACACCTTC. Protein: CASRTAGGGGYTF. The chain recombines TRBV27 with TRBJ1-2; TRBD1 matches 7 bases. V lost 6 bases, J lost 8 bases, and 9 bases stayed unmatched. The germline V gene has CDR1 MNHEY and CDR2 SMNVEV (reference sequence). The CDR3 runs 13 residues.

This clonotype was detected only a few times. The rearrangement joins TRBV7-2 to TRBJ1-2, with D uncertain. Germline V gives CDR1 SGHTA, CDR2 FQGNSA. The CDR3 totals 14 residues. The ends were cut back, 1 base at V and 8 bases at J, with 14 bases in the middle. CDR3 in amino acids: CASSLGRRSWGYTF. DNA for the CDR3: TGTGCCAGCAGCTTAGGCCGGAGAAGTTGGGGCTACACCTTC.

This clonotype was seen repeatedly, ten times or more. The chain recombines TRBV28 with TRBJ1-2; D not certain. The CDR3 contains 14 residues. Germline V gene lookup returns CDR1 MDHEN and CDR2 SYDVKM. Trimming pared 1 base from V and 4 bases from J, leaving 10 bases between. The DNA of the CDR3 is TGTGCCAGCAGTTTATCAGCTGAGGGCTATGGCTACACCTTC. Its protein product is CASSLSAEGYGYTF.

This clonotype has a count of ten or more. Here the CDR3 reads CASSLDPNGDYSYEQYF. CDR3 coding DNA: TGTGCCAGCAGCTTAGATCCCAACGGGGACTATTCCTACGAGCAGTACTTC. The chain has TRBV11-2 and TRBJ2-7, with 7 nucleotides matching TRBD2. CDR1 and CDR2 (germline): SGHAT, FQNNGV. The CDR3 is made up of 17 amino acids. The trim removed 0 bases at V and 1 base at J, leaving 9 bases unmatched.

The chain has TRBV6-2 or TRBV6-3 and TRBJ1-2, with TRBD1 matching over 8 bases. J was trimmed by 6 bases and V by 6 bases; bases with no gene match: 9. CDR1 is MNHEY and CDR2 is SVGEGT in the germline V gene. This CDR3 has 14 residues. DNA of the CDR3: TGTGCCAGCAGGCGCCTGGACAGGGAGGATGGCTACACCTTC. This translates into CASRRLDREDGYTF.

About this clonotype itself: This may stem from a read error, because a much larger clone lies one nucleotide away. V is TRBV24-1 and J is TRBJ2-2, with 12 positions matching TRBD2. The CDR3 is 18 amino acids. Germline V gene lookup returns CDR1 KGHDR and CDR2 SFDVKD. Trimming at V came to 4 bases and at J to 3 bases, leaving 8 bases not matched to a gene. This chain's CDR3 is CATSEVTSGRWDTGELFF. As DNA, the CDR3 is TGTGCCACCAGTGAAGTGACTAGCGGGAGATGGGACACCGGGGAGCTGTTTTTT.

J is TRBJ2-7 and V is TRBV28; TRBD2 matches at 8 bases. This CDR3 region has 19 residues. Per the germline V gene, CDR1 is MDHEN and CDR2 is SYDVKM. J was trimmed by 4 bases and V by 4 bases; bases with no gene match: 21. The CDR3 sequence is CASSSNLGTLAGFSYEQYF. CDR3 DNA: TGTGCCAGCAGTTCGAATTTGGGGACCCTAGCGGGTTTCTCGTACGAGCAGTACTTC.

This clonotype occurred a few times. One end of the junction is discordant with germline, which a read error may explain. The CDR3 spells CACSVGPNYGYTF. CDR3 bases: TGTGCCTGCAGCGTAGGACCTAACTATGGCTACACCTTC. The V and J genes are TRBV9 and TRBJ1-2; the D is unclear. The CDR3 length is 13 residues. Germline CDR1 is SGDLS and CDR2 is YYNGEE. Full variable domain (outside the CDR3, taken from reference TRBV9 and TRBJ1-2): DSGVTQTPKHLITATGQRVTLRCSPRSGDLSVYWYQQSLDQGLQFLIQYYNGEERAKGNILERFSAQQFPDLHSELNLSSLELGDSALYFCACSVGPNYGYTFGSGTRLTVV.

The J gene is TRBJ1-5, the V gene TRBV5-5, with 8 bases that match TRBD1. Trimming took 3 bases from V and 7 from J; bases not matched to a gene: 9. Germline CDR1 and CDR2: SGHKS and YYEKEE (reference sequence). This CDR3 is 15 amino acids long. This chain's CDR3 is CASSWGQGASQPQHF. For the CDR3, the DNA is TGTGCCAGCAGCTGGGGGCAGGGGGCTTCCCAGCCCCAGCATTTT.

This clonotype was seen ten or more times. The chain joins TRBV12-3 or TRBV12-4 to TRBJ1-5, with D possibly TRBD1 on 6 matching bases. Trimming stripped 4 bases from V and 5 bases from J, with 12 bases between. This CDR3 has 14 amino acids. The CDR3 is CASSYTGPDQPQHF. CDR3 coding DNA: TGTGCCAGCAGTTATACAGGGCCGGATCAGCCCCAGCATTTT.

Ten or more counts support this clonotype. The rearrangement uses TRBV9 and TRBJ2-2, with 9 bases that match TRBD1. Unmatched junction bases numbered 7, after V lost 3 bases and J lost 4 bases. The CDR3 extends over 16 amino acids. From germline, CDR1 is SGDLS and CDR2 YYNGEE. The CDR3 DNA reads TGTGCCAGCAGCGAGGTGGGGACAGGGCGCACCGGGGAGCTGTTTTTT. Its translation is CASSEVGTGRTGELFF.

This clonotype has at least ten counts. The chain joins TRBV15 to TRBJ2-7, with TRBD2 matching 8 bases. With 0 bases clipped from V and 4 bases from J, the junction kept 11 bases outside the gene matches. CDR3 length equals 17 residues. Per the germline V gene, CDR1 is LNHNV and CDR2 is YYDKDF (reference sequence). The CDR3 nucleotides are TGTGCCACCAGCAGAGATCTGGGAGGGAGCGGGAGATACGAGCAGTACTTC. Its translation: CATSRDLGGSGRYEQYF.

This clonotype was detected many times. CDR3 amino acids: CASAVTTLGNSPLHF. The CDR3 region has the DNA TGTGCCAGCGCAGTAACGACCCTAGGGAATTCACCCCTCCACTTT. The chain links TRBV6-5 to TRBJ1-6; unclear D gene. The CDR3 runs 15 residues. Germline V gives CDR1 MNHEY, CDR2 SVGAGI. Trimming shortened V by 8 bases and J by 7 bases, and 18 bases separated the two germline ends.

This clonotype was recorded many times. The chain recombines TRBV7-2 with TRBJ2-5; TRBD1 agrees at 9 bases. CDR1 and CDR2 from the germline V gene are SGHTA and FQGNSA. V was pared by 5 bases and J by 5 bases, with 12 bases of the junction left unmatched. CDR3 length equals 16 residues. Here the CDR3 reads CASSPGAGTGRETQYF. CDR3 DNA sequence: TGTGCCAGCAGCCCAGGAGCTGGGACAGGGAGGGAGACCCAGTACTTC.

This clonotype was counted many times. V is TRBV12-3 or TRBV12-4 and J is TRBJ2-4; D perhaps matches TRBD1 (5 bases). This CDR3 has 12 residues. Trimming took off 2 bases at V and 6 bases at J, with 5 bases between the two ends. The DNA of the CDR3 is TGTGCCAGCAGTTTACAGGGAAACATTCAGTACTTC. It yields the protein CASSLQGNIQYF.

This clonotype occurred many times. This chain joins TRBV30 and TRBJ1-3; D remains unclear. This CDR3 comprises 12 residues. Trimming took off 4 bases at V and 4 bases at J, with 8 bases between the two ends. Germline-derived CDR1 and CDR2 are GTSNPN and SVGIG (reference sequence). The CDR3 sequence: CAWIDLGNTIYF. The DNA for the CDR3 is TGTGCCTGGATCGACTTGGGAAACACCATATATTTT.

This clonotype showed up many times. The rearrangement uses TRBV12-3 or TRBV12-4 and TRBJ1-2, with 8 bases lining up with TRBD1. CDR3 length equals 16 residues. The J segment lost 7 bases and the V segment lost 0 bases, leaving 10 bases of the junction unmatched. In DNA form, the CDR3 reads TGTGCCAGCAGTTTAGCGGTGTCAGGGGGCGCGGGTGGCTACACCTTC. It yields the protein CASSLAVSGGAGGYTF.

This clonotype was seen many times. The chain carries TRBV7-2 and TRBJ2-7, with 12 nucleotides matching TRBD2. The CDR3 runs to 14 residues. V dropped 7 bases and J dropped 4; count of bases not matched to a gene: 5. Germline V CDR1 and CDR2: SGHTA, FQGNSA. The CDR3 coding sequence is TGTGCCAGCAAAACGACTAGCGGGGGTTACGAGCAGTACTTC. As protein: CASKTTSGGYEQYF.

As DNA, the CDR3 is TGCGCCAGCAGCTTCGGACAGTCCATGAACACTGAAGCTTTCTTT. As protein: CASSFGQSMNTEAFF. The rearrangement uses TRBV5-1 and TRBJ1-1; the D gene is possibly TRBD1 (6 bases). V shed 2 bases and J shed 0 bases, with 11 bases lying between them. CDR1 and CDR2 from the germline V gene are SGHRS and YFSETQ. The CDR3 has 15 residues.

This clonotype was picked up many times. The chain recombines TRBV20-1 with TRBJ1-1; 7 bases fit TRBD1. The trim removed 2 bases at V and 3 bases at J, leaving 0 bases unmatched. Germline CDR1 DFQATT, CDR2 SNEGSKA (reference sequence). The CDR3 runs to 12 residues. The CDR3 loop is CSARQGDTEAFF. The CDR3 DNA sequence: TGCAGTGCTAGACAGGGGGACACTGAAGCTTTCTTT.

The gene calls are TRBV25-1 and TRBJ1-1, with 9 bases lining up with TRBD1. Germline V gene lookup returns CDR1 MGHDK and CDR2 SYGVNS. The trim removed 4 bases at V and 3 bases at J, leaving 9 bases unmatched. This CDR3 comprises 16 residues. The CDR3 loop is CASSALPGQGYTEAFF. In DNA form, the CDR3 reads TGTGCCAGCAGTGCCCTGCCCGGACAGGGGTACACTGAAGCTTTCTTT.

In this sample, this clonotype turned up many times. This chain connects TRBV20-1 to TRBJ1-2; D is perhaps TRBD1 (5 bases). From germline, CDR1 is DFQATT and CDR2 SNEGSKA (reference sequence). The CDR3 is made up of 15 amino acids. Trimming pared 2 bases from V and 7 bases from J, leaving 20 bases between. In nucleotides, the CDR3 is TGCAGTGCTAGACCCGTCCGTGGGGGAGCTAGTGGCTACACCTTC. Amino acid sequence: CSARPVRGGASGYTF.

This clonotype showed up just a few times. The rearrangement uses TRBV7-2 and TRBJ2-5; D remains ambiguous. The length of the CDR3 is 13 residues. V was pared by 5 bases and J by 0 bases, with 7 bases between. Germline V gene data show CDR1 as SGHTA and CDR2 as FQGNSA. The CDR3 DNA reads as TGTGCCAGCAGCATAAGCCACCAAGAGACCCAGTACTTC. Translating gives CASSISHQETQYF.

This clonotype was recorded at least ten times. The chain has TRBV25-1 and TRBJ1-1; D remains unclear. From germline, CDR1 is MGHDK and CDR2 SYGVNS. Trimming pared 4 bases from V and 5 bases from J, leaving 14 bases between. This CDR3 contains 14 residues. CDR3 loop: CASSGDMGMTEAFF. CDR3 sequence (DNA): TGTGCCAGCAGTGGGGATATGGGGATGACTGAAGCTTTCTTT.